Sequencing of this T cell receptor (beta chain) was carried out in a study of T cell responses to AZD1222 COVID-19 vaccine. Findings and caveats of the study: Females outnumbered males among donors, who were mostly white British; clonal diversity was possibly underestimated. Once two AZD1222 doses were given, Spike-specific TCR breadth and depth went up. Nearly half of spike-specific TCRs reportedly target unmutated variant regions.

TCRdb's copy holds only in-frame clones and misses some; the assay was immunoSEQ multiplex PCR. The table shows roughly 120,000 clones, with approximately 89% occurring only once. From germline, CDR1 is SGDLS and CDR2 YYNGEE. This CDR3 contains 12 residues. V trimming: 3 bases; J trimming: 7 bases; junction bases outside the gene matches: 4. Points on this clone: The antigen is not known.

The sequencing here drew on peripheral blood, taken on day 0 of AZD1222 vaccination. V is TRBV9 and J is TRBJ2-7, with TRBD1 matching over 7 bases. The receptor was isolated from an adult in good health. Here the CDR3 reads CASSEDRREQYF. The CDR3 nucleotides are TGTGCCAGCAGCGAGGACAGGAGGGAGCAGTACTTC.